These T cell receptor beta chains were read from a single sample in a study of identical twins. TCRdb processed the 5' RACE reads anew with MiXCR; each CDR3 protein has one entry. The repertoire includes nearly 250,000 distinct CDR3 sequences, roughly 7% of them detected once, and roughly 3.9% sits in the top ten. These data also featured in a second study, about yellow fever vaccine responses in identical twins.

The sequenced sample was memory (CD45RO+) T cells sorted from blood. The receptors originated from a woman aged 18-29 years in good health. Both conserved end residues are part of each CDR3. Fields, in order: clone size, J gene, V gene, D gene, CDR3 protein, CDR3 DNA. The D gene is left open where the match is weak. Expanded clones are given a class, and other clones once, few, many or no size at all.

many,TRBJ1-4,TRBV12-3/TRBV12-4,TRBD1,CASSQGASEKLFF,TGTGCCAGCAGTCAGGGGGCTTCTGAAAAACTGTTTTTT
-,TRBJ2-2,TRBV18,-,CASSPLVGRNTGELFF,TGTGCCAGCTCACCGTTGGTGGGACGGAACACCGGGGAGCTGTTTTTT
many,TRBJ1-1,TRBV20-1,TRBD1,CSARGPGQPMNTEAFF,TGCAGTGCTAGAGGGCCGGGACAGCCTATGAACACTGAAGCTTTCTTT
many,TRBJ1-5,TRBV20-1,-,CSAPGEPQHF,TGCAGTGCGCCAGGGGAGCCCCAGCATTTT
-,TRBJ1-4,TRBV25-1,-,CASSEGGAGEKLFF,TGTGCCAGCAGTGAAGGAGGGGCGGGTGAAAAACTGTTTTTT
many,TRBJ1-4,TRBV5-1,-,CASSLGDLAEKLFF,TGCGCCAGCAGCTTGGGCGATCTGGCTGAAAAACTGTTTTTT
-,TRBJ1-2,TRBV6-5,TRBD1,CASSYVNRGWDGYTF,TGTGCCAGCAGTTACGTTAACAGGGGGTGGGATGGCTACACCTTC
-,TRBJ2-1,TRBV24-1,-,CATSDLGGGSYNEQFF,TGTGCCACCAGTGATTTAGGAGGCGGCTCCTACAATGAGCAGTTCTTC
few,TRBJ2-1,TRBV12-3/TRBV12-4,TRBD2,CASIQTWGGNEQFF,TGTGCCAGCATCCAGACCTGGGGGGGCAATGAGCAGTTCTTC
-,TRBJ1-5,TRBV28,-,CASTSGGAGNQPQHF,TGTGCCAGCACTTCGGGGGGCGCGGGCAATCAGCCCCAGCATTTT
many,TRBJ2-1,TRBV20-1,-,CSASSGGHYNEQFF,TGCAGTGCTAGTTCCGGGGGGCACTACAATGAGCAGTTCTTC
-,TRBJ2-5,TRBV14,TRBD1,CASSGGQSRETQYF,TGTGCCAGCAGCGGGGGACAGTCTCGAGAGACCCAGTACTTC
-,TRBJ2-1,TRBV7-2,TRBD1,CASSSGQGYQRYNEQFF,TGTGCCAGCAGCTCAGGACAGGGGTATCAACGCTACAATGAGCAGTTCTTC
-,TRBJ1-1,TRBV20-1,TRBD1,CSARRDRGPLTEAFF,TGCAGTGCCAGGAGGGACAGGGGCCCCCTCACTGAAGCTTTCTTT
many,TRBJ2-5,TRBV12-3/TRBV12-4,-,CASTLAGLIETQYF,TGTGCCAGCACTCTGGCGGGGCTGATAGAGACCCAGTACTTC
few,TRBJ1-6,TRBV3-1,-,CASSQVAQLNNSPLHF,TGTGCCAGCAGCCAAGTGGCGCAGCTCAATAATTCACCCCTCCACTTT
many,TRBJ2-7,TRBV6-2/TRBV6-3,TRBD2,CASSDALLGGYEQYF,TGTGCCAGCAGTGACGCACTCCTGGGGGGGTACGAGCAGTACTTC
-,TRBJ2-2,TRBV6-5,-,CASSYRQVGTGELFF,TGTGCCAGCAGTTACAGACAGGTTGGGACCGGGGAGCTGTTTTTT
-,TRBJ1-1,TRBV6-4,-,CASSDGYTEAFF,TGTGCCAGCAGTGACGGGTACACTGAAGCTTTCTTT
many,TRBJ1-2,TRBV7-2,-,CASSLVGGNGYTF,TGTGCCAGCAGCTTAGTTGGGGGAAATGGCTACACCTTC
-,TRBJ1-5,TRBV24-1,-,CATSDHRLNSNQPQHF,TGTGCCACCAGTGACCACCGATTAAATAGCAATCAGCCCCAGCATTTT
few,TRBJ1-2,TRBV9,TRBD1,CASSPRAGGHYGYTF,TGTGCCAGCAGCCCCCGGGCAGGGGGACACTATGGCTACACCTTC
-,TRBJ2-1,TRBV10-3,TRBD2,CAISDSGENEQFF,TGTGCCATCAGTGATAGCGGGGAAAATGAGCAGTTCTTC
many,TRBJ2-5,TRBV7-6,-,CASSLVRETQYF,TGTGCCAGCAGCTTAGTTAGGGAGACCCAGTACTTC
many,TRBJ2-7,TRBV24-1,-,CATSASGGGMWEQYF,TGTGCCACCAGTGCCTCAGGGGGAGGAATGTGGGAGCAGTACTTC
many,TRBJ1-6,TRBV5-1,-,CASSLEQRNSPLHF,TGCGCCAGCAGCTTGGAACAGCGTAATTCACCCCTCCACTTT
many,TRBJ2-3,TRBV15,-,CATSQDRGTQYF,TGTGCCACCAGTCAGGACCGTGGTACGCAGTATTTT
-,TRBJ2-7,TRBV7-6,-,CASSLDAGIYEQYF,TGTGCCAGCAGCTTAGATGCGGGAATCTACGAGCAGTACTTC
many,TRBJ1-5,TRBV10-3,-,CATGTIQGNQPQHF,TGTGCCACAGGGACGATTCAGGGCAATCAGCCCCAGCATTTT
few,TRBJ2-2,TRBV5-1,TRBD1,CASRPGTATGELFF,TGCGCCAGCAGACCTGGGACAGCCACCGGGGAGCTGTTTTTT
many,TRBJ2-1,TRBV6-1,-,CASSEATRREQFF,TGTGCCAGCAGTGAAGCGACTAGGCGTGAGCAGTTCTTC
many,TRBJ1-5,TRBV2,-,CASSDTGGGQPQHF,TGTGCCAGCAGTGATACGGGGGGAGGTCAGCCCCAGCATTTT
many,TRBJ2-2,TRBV3-1,-,CASRPNAGELFF,TGTGCCAGCAGGCCCAATGCTGGGGAGCTGTTTTTT
many,TRBJ1-4,TRBV12-3/TRBV12-4,TRBD1,CASTRTTGVHEKLFF,TGTGCCAGCACTCGGACCACAGGGGTCCATGAAAAACTGTTTTTT
-,TRBJ1-1,TRBV19,-,CASSIGGNRLPEAFF,TGTGCCAGTAGTATAGGGGGAAACAGACTTCCTGAAGCTTTCTTT
few,TRBJ1-2,TRBV15,TRBD1,CATSRSVAGTGGNGYTF,TGTGCCACCAGCAGATCCGTGGCCGGGACAGGGGGGAATGGCTACACCTTC
few,TRBJ2-3,TRBV5-6,TRBD2,CASSPTGRRLAGAGTDTQYF,TGTGCCAGCAGCCCCACCGGTCGGCGACTAGCGGGAGCGGGCACAGATACGCAGTATTTT
-,TRBJ2-1,TRBV4-2,TRBD2,CASSQAAGEYNEQFF,TGTGCCAGCAGCCAAGCGGCGGGAGAATACAATGAGCAGTTCTTC
many,TRBJ2-2,TRBV5-6,TRBD1,CASSPDRANTGELFF,TGTGCCAGCAGCCCCGACAGGGCAAACACCGGGGAGCTGTTTTTT
many,TRBJ2-7,TRBV10-2,TRBD1,CASSDSQGLRDEQYF,TGCGCCAGCAGTGATTCACAGGGGTTGAGAGACGAGCAGTACTTC
medium-sized,TRBJ2-3,TRBV18,-,CASSLSTDTQYF,TGTGCCAGCAGCTTAAGCACAGATACGCAGTATTTT
-,TRBJ2-5,TRBV18,-,CASSPTGIQETQYF,TGTGCCAGCTCACCGACCGGGATCCAAGAGACCCAGTACTTC
many,TRBJ1-1,TRBV6-1,-,CASRSHGTTEAFF,TGTGCCAGCAGATCGCACGGAACCACTGAAGCTTTCTTT
-,TRBJ1-2,TRBV12-3/TRBV12-4,-,CASSFGTNYGYTF,TGTGCCAGCAGTTTCGGGACTAACTATGGCTACACCTTC
few,TRBJ1-1,TRBV3-1,-,CASSQLWELGSLNTEAFF,TGTGCCAGCAGCCAACTCTGGGAGTTGGGCAGCTTGAACACTGAAGCTTTCTTT
few,TRBJ1-5,TRBV24-1,-,CATSDHGLTQHF,TGTGCCACCAGTGATCACGGTTTGACCCAGCATTTT
many,TRBJ2-1,TRBV7-2,-,CASSHPSLTNEQFF,TGTGCCAGCAGCCACCCCTCCCTCACCAATGAGCAGTTCTTC
few,TRBJ2-1,TRBV28,TRBD1,CASSFRDRVYNEQFF,TGTGCCAGCAGTTTCCGGGACAGGGTATACAATGAGCAGTTCTTC
many,TRBJ1-1,TRBV20-1,-,CSARVFGKETEAFF,TGCAGTGCTAGAGTTTTCGGTAAAGAGACTGAAGCTTTCTTT
many,TRBJ2-2,TRBV7-7,-,CASSLRAGELFF,TGTGCCAGCAGCTTACGGGCCGGGGAGCTGTTTTTT
-,TRBJ2-5,TRBV5-4,TRBD2,CASSSRLTSGRAETQYF,TGTGCCAGCAGCTCCCGACTGACTAGCGGGAGGGCGGAGACCCAGTACTTC
many,TRBJ2-3,TRBV12-3/TRBV12-4,TRBD2,CASSSVAGARGDTQYF,TGTGCCAGCAGTTCCGTAGCGGGAGCGCGTGGAGATACGCAGTATTTT
few,TRBJ2-1,TRBV5-6,TRBD1,CASSFSGTGGYNEQFF,TGTGCCAGCAGCTTCTCCGGGACAGGGGGCTACAATGAGCAGTTCTTC
many,TRBJ1-6,TRBV15,-,CATSRDRRSYNSPLHF,TGTGCCACCAGCAGAGATCGGCGCTCCTATAATTCACCCCTCCACTTT
few,TRBJ1-6,TRBV5-5,-,CASSPLLWDSPLHF,TGTGCCAGCAGCCCCCTCTTATGGGATTCACCCCTCCACTTT
many,TRBJ2-7,TRBV2,-,CASRSGHLRSQYF,TGTGCCAGCAGATCGGGACACCTACGATCGCAGTACTTC
-,TRBJ2-3,TRBV6-2/TRBV6-3,TRBD2,CASSRTGLVGTDTQYF,TGTGCCAGCAGTCGAACCGGACTAGTTGGGACAGATACGCAGTATTTT
many,TRBJ2-4,TRBV3-1,-,CASSSTTRFFVQYF,TGTGCCAGCAGCTCAACTACCAGGTTTTTCGTTCAGTACTTC
-,TRBJ2-2,TRBV27,TRBD2,CASSYTSVATGELFF,TGTGCCAGCAGTTATACTAGCGTTGCCACCGGGGAGCTGTTTTTT